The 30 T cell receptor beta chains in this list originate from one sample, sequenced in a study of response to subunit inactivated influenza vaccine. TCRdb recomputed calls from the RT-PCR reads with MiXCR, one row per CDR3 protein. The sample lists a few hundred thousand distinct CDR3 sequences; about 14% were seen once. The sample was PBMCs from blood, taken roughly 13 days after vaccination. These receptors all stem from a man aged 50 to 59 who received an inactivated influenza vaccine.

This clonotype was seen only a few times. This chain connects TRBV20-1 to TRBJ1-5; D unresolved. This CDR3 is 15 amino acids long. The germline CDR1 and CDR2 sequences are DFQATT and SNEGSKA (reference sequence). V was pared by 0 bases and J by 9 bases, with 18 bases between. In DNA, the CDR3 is TGCAGTGCTAGAGATTCGGCCGATCTGTGGGCGCCCCAGCATTTT. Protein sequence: CSARDSADLWAPQHF.

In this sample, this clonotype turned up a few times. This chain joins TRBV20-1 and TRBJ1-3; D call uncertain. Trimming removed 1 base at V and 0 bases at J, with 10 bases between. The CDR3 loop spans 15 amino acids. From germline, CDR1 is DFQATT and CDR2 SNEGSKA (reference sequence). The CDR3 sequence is CSARGTVDSGNTIYF. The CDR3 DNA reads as TGCAGTGCTAGAGGGACGGTAGACTCTGGAAACACCATATATTTT.

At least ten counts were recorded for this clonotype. CDR3 loop: CASSQFTLQGASTEAFF. The CDR3 DNA reads TGTGCCAGCAGCCAATTCACTCTACAGGGGGCGAGCACTGAAGCTTTCTTT. The genes are TRBV4-2 and TRBJ1-1; 9 positions agree with TRBD1. CDR1 is LGHNA and CDR2 is YNFKEQ in the germline V gene. Trimming cost V 2 bases and J 4 bases; bases outside gene matches: 11. The CDR3 covers 17 residues.

This CDR3 reads CASSWSGTTGSYNEQFF. The CDR3 nucleotides read TGTGCCAGCAGTTGGAGCGGGACTACGGGCTCCTACAATGAGCAGTTCTTC. The chain employs TRBV12-3 or TRBV12-4 and TRBJ2-1, with TRBD2 matching over 7 bases. The V gene end was trimmed by 4 bases and the J gene end by 0 bases; junction bases not matched to a gene: 9. The CDR3 is made up of 17 amino acids.

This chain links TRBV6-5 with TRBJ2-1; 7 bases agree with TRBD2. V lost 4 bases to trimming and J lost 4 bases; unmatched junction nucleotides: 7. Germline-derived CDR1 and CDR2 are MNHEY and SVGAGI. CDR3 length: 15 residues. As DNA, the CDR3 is TGTGCCAGCAGTTCCCAGCGGGGACCTTACAATGAGCAGTTCTTC. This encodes CASSSQRGPYNEQFF.

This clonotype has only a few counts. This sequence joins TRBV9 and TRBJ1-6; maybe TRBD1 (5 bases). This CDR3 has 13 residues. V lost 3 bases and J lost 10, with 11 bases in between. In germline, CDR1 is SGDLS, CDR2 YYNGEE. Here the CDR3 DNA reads TGTGCCAGCAGCGACGGGGCCCAATCACCCCTCCACTTT. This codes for CASSDGAQSPLHF.

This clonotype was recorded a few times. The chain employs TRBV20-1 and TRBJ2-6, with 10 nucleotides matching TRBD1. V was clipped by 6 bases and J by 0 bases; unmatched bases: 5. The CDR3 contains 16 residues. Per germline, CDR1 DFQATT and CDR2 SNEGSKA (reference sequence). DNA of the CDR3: TGCAGTGCCAGGGACAGGGGATTCTCTGGGGCCAACGTCCTGACTTTC. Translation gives CSARDRGFSGANVLTF.

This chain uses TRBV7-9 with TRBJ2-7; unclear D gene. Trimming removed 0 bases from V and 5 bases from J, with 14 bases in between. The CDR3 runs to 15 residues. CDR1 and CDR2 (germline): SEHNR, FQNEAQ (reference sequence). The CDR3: CASSLAGSFSDEQYF. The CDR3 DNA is TGTGCCAGCAGCTTAGCAGGGTCTTTCTCGGACGAGCAGTACTTC.

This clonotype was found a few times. CDR3 bases: TGTGCCAGCAGCTTCCCCAATGGCGAGAATTCACCCCTCCACTTT. It specifies CASSFPNGENSPLHF. The J gene is TRBJ1-6, the V gene TRBV7-2, with D unresolved. Trimming took 3 bases from V and 7 from J, leaving 13 bases between them. The germline V gene encodes CDR1 SGHTA and CDR2 FQGNSA. The CDR3 is made up of 15 amino acids.

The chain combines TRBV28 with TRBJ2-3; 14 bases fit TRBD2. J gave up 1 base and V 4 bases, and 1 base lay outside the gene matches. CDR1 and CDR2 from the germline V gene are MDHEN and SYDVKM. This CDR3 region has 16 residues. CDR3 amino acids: CASSWGLAGGTDTQYF. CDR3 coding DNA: TGTGCCAGCAGTTGGGGACTAGCGGGGGGCACAGATACGCAGTATTTT.

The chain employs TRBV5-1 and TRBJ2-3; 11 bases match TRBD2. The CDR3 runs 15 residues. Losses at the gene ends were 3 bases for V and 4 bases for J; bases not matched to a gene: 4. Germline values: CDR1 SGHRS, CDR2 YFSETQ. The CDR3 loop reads CASSSGLAVADTQYF. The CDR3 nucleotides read TGCGCCAGCAGCTCGGGACTAGCGGTCGCAGATACGCAGTATTTT.

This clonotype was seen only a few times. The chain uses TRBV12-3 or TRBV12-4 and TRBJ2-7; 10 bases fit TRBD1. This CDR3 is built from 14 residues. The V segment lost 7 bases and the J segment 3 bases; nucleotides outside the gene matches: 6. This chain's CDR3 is CASTHRDRGYEQYF. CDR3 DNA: TGTGCCAGCACCCACCGGGACAGGGGCTACGAGCAGTACTTC.

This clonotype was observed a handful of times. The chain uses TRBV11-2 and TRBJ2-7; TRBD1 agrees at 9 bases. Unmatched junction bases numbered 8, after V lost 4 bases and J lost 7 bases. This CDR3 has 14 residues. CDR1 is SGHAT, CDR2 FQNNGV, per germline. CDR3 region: CASSSSDRGGEQYF. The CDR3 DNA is TGTGCCAGCAGCTCGTCGGACAGGGGAGGGGAGCAGTACTTC.

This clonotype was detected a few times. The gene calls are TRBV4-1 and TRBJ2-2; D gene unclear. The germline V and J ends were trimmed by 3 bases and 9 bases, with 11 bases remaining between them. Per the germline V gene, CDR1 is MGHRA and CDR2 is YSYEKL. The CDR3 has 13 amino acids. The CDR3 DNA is TGCGCCAGCAGCCACTCGACCGCCCGGGAGCTGTTTTTT. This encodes CASSHSTARELFF.

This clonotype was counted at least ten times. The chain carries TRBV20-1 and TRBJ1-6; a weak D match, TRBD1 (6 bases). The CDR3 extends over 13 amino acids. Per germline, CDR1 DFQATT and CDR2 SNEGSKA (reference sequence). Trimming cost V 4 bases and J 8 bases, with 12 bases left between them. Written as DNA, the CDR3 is TGCAGTGCTAACCGGGACACCTATTCACCCCTCCACTTT. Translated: CSANRDTYSPLHF.

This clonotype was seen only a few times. CDR3 in amino acids: CASSKDRGQHEQYF. The CDR3, as DNA: TGTGCCAGCTCCAAGGACAGGGGGCAACACGAGCAGTACTTC. This chain links TRBV18 with TRBJ2-7; 11 nucleotides agree with TRBD1. Germline V gene data show CDR1 as KGHSH and CDR2 as LQKENI. After removal of 6 bases from V and 5 bases from J, the junction contained 6 bases not matched to a gene. The CDR3 length is 14 residues.

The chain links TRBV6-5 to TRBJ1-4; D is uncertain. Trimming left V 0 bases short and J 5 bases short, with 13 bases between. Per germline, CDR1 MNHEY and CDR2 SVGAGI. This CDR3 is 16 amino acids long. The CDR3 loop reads CASSYSGGRLNEKLFF. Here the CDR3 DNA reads TGTGCCAGCAGTTACTCGGGTGGCAGACTCAATGAAAAACTGTTTTTT.

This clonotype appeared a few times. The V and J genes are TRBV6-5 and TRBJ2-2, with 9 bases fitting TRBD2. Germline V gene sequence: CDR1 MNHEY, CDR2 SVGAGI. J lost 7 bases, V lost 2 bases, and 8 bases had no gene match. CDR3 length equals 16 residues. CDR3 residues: CASSYAPSGDGGELFF. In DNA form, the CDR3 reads TGTGCCAGCAGTTACGCCCCTAGCGGGGACGGCGGGGAGCTGTTTTTT.

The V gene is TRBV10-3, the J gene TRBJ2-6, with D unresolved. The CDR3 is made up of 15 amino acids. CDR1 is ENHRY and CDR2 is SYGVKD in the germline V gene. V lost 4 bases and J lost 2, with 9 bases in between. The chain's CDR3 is CAISGDVTGANVLTF. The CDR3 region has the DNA TGTGCCATCAGTGGAGATGTGACTGGGGCCAACGTCCTGACTTTC.

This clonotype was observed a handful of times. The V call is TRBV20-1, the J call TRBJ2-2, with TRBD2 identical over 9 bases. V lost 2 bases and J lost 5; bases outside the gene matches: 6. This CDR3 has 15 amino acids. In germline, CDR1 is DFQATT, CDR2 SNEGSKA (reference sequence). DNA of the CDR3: TGCAGTGCTAGATCCAGCGGGGGGAGGACCGGGGAGCTGTTTTTT. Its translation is CSARSSGGRTGELFF.

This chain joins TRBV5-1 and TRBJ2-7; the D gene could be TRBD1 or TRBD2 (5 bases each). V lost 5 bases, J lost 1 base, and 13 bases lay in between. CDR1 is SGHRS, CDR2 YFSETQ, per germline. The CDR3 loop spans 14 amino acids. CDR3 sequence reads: CASSPGHLSYEQYF. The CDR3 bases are TGCGCCAGCAGTCCGGGGCATTTGTCCTACGAGCAGTACTTC.

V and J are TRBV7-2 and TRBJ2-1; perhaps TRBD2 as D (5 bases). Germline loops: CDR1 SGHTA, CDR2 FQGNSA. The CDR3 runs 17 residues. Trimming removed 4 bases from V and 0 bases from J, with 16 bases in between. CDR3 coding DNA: TGTGCCAGCAGCTCACCCTTCGCAGCGGACTCCTACAATGAGCAGTTCTTC. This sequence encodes CASSSPFAADSYNEQFF.

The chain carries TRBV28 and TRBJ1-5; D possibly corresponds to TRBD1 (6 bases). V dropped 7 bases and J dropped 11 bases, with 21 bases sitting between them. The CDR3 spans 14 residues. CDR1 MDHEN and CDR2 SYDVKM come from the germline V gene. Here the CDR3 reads CASTRTGTIQAQHF. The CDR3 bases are TGTGCCAGCACCCGAACAGGGACAATCCAGGCCCAGCATTTT.

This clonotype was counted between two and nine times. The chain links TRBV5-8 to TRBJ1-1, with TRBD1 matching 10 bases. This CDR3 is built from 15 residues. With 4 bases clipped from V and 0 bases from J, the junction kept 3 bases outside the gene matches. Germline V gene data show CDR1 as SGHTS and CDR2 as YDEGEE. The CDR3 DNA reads TGTGCCAGCAGCAGACAGGGGGCACTGAACACTGAAGCTTTCTTT. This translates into CASSRQGALNTEAFF.

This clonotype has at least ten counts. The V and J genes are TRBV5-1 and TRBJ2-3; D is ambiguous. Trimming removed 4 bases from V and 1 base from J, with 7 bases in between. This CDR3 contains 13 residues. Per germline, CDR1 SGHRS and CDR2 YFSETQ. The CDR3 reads CASSPDGTDTQYF. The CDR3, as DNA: TGCGCCAGCAGCCCCGACGGCACAGATACGCAGTATTTT. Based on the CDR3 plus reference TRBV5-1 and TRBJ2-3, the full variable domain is KAGVTQTPRYLIKTRGQQVTLSCSPISGHRSVSWYQQTPGQGLQFLFEYFSETQRNKGNFPGRFSGRQFSNSRSEMNVSTLELGDSALYLCASSPDGTDTQYFGPGTRLTVL.

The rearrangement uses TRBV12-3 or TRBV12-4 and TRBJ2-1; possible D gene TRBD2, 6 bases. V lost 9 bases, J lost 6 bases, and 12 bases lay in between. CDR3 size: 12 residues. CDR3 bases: TGTGCCAGTGGTGGGACTTTCAATGAGCAGTTCTTC. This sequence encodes CASGGTFNEQFF.

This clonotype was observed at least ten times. As DNA, the CDR3 is TGCGCCAGCAGCTTGGGGACAGGGAGAGGCTACGAGCAGTACTTC. Translated: CASSLGTGRGYEQYF. The V gene is TRBV5-1, the J gene TRBJ2-7, with 8 bases matching TRBD1. Germline V gives CDR1 SGHRS, CDR2 YFSETQ. Trimming removed 0 bases from V and 3 bases from J; junction bases left unmatched: 5. The CDR3 length is 15 residues.

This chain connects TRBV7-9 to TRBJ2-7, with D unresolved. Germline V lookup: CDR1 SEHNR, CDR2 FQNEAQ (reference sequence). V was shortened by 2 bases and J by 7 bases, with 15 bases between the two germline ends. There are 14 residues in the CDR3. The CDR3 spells CASSLSSRVGEQYF. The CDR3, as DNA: TGTGCCAGCAGCTTAAGTAGCAGAGTTGGTGAGCAGTACTTC.

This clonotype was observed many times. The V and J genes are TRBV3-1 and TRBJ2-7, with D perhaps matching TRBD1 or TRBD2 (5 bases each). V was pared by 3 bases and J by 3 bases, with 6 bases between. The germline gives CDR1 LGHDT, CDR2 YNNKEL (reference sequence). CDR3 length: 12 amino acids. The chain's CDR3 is CASSHGGYEQYF. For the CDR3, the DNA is TGTGCCAGCAGCCATGGGGGCTACGAGCAGTACTTC.

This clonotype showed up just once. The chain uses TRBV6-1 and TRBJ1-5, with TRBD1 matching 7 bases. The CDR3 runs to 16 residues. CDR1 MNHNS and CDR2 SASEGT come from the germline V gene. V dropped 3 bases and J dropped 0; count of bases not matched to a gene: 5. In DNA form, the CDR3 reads TGTGCCAGCAGTGAGACAGGGCCCTATAGCAATCAGCCCCAGCATTTT. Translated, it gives CASSETGPYSNQPQHF.